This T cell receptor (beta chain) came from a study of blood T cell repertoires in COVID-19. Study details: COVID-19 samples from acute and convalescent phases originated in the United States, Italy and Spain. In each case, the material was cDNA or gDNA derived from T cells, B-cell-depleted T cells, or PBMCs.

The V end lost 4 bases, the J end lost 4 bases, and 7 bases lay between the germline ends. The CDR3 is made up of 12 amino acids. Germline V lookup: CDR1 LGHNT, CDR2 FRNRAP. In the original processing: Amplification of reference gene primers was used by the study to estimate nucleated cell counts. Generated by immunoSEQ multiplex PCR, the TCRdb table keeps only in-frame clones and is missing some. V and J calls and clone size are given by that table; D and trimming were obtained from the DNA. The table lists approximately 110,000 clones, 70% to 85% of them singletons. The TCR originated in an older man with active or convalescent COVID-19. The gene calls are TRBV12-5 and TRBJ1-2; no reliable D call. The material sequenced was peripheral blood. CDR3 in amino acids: CASGSLGYGYTF. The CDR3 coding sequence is TGTGCTAGTGGTTCCCTCGGCTATGGCTACACCTTC.